Below, 22 T cell receptor beta chains from the same sample are listed, as sequenced in a study of blood T cells in healthy people across ages. Through a sample-barcoded 5' primer and a J-beta primer mix, a second PCR was run for 7 to 11 cycles. TCRdb processed the 5' RACE reads anew with MiXCR; each CDR3 protein has one entry. The sample includes approximately 1.5 million distinct CDR3 sequences, roughly 32% of them seen just once. Sequenced: blood. The receptors stem from a woman aged 25 to 39 in good health.

The genes are TRBV5-1 and TRBJ2-7, with TRBD2 identical over 12 bases. CDR1 is SGHRS, CDR2 YFSETQ, per germline. The length of the CDR3 is 17 residues. The ends lost 4 bases at V and 6 bases at J; junction bases unmatched: 14. CDR3 protein: CASSGRTSGETGGEQYF. CDR3 sequence (DNA): TGCGCCAGCAGCGGCCGGACTAGCGGGGAGACCGGGGGCGAGCAGTACTTC.

This clonotype was counted many times. The CDR3: CASSPPGSYNEQFF. Here the CDR3 DNA reads TGTGCCAGCAGCCCCCCGGGCTCCTACAATGAGCAGTTCTTC. This sequence joins TRBV12-3 or TRBV12-4 and TRBJ2-1; no firm D call. This CDR3 has 14 residues. The V end was cut by 6 bases, the J end by 0 bases, with 9 bases between.

This chain links TRBV5-4 with TRBJ2-2, with 8 bases matching TRBD1. CDR3 length equals 16 residues. Per the germline V gene, CDR1 is SGHNT and CDR2 is YYREEE (reference sequence). Germline trimming cut 5 bases from V and 1 base from J; bases unmatched to any gene: 7. In nucleotides, the CDR3 is TGTGCCAGCAGTCGATCAGGGACAGGGAACACCGGGGAGCTGTTTTTT. This translates into CASSRSGTGNTGELFF. Combining the CDR3 with reference TRBV5-4 and TRBJ2-2 gives the whole variable domain ETGVTQSPTHLIKTRGQQVTLRCSSQSGHNTVSWYQQALGQGPQFIFQYYREEENGRGNFPPRFSGLQFPNYSSELNVNALELDDSALYLCASSRSGTGNTGELFFGEGSRLTVL.

The rearrangement joins TRBV20-1 to TRBJ2-7; 8 bases match TRBD2. The CDR3 sequence is 13 residues long. Germline CDR1 is DFQATT and CDR2 is SNEGSKA (reference sequence). CDR3 sequence: CSGGGRGSGEQYF. Written as DNA, the CDR3 is TGCAGCGGGGGGGGACGGGGTTCTGGCGAGCAGTACTTC.

In DNA, the CDR3 is TGTGCCAGCAGTTACTCAGTCACTAGCAATCAGCCCCAGCATTTT. Its protein product is CASSYSVTSNQPQHF. The chain links TRBV6-5 to TRBJ1-5, with D unclear. The CDR3 loop spans 15 amino acids. CDR1 and CDR2 (germline): MNHEY, SVGAGI. Trimming took 0 bases from V and 0 from J, leaving 6 bases between them.

This clonotype showed up just a few times. The chain combines TRBV20-1 with TRBJ1-5; D might be TRBD1 (6 bases). Trimming shortened V by 6 bases and J by 4 bases, and 22 bases separated the two germline ends. CDR3 length equals 16 residues. The germline V gene encodes CDR1 DFQATT and CDR2 SNEGSKA (reference sequence). CDR3 sequence: CSARTELKFFNQPQHF. The DNA of the CDR3 is TGCAGTGCGAGGACAGAATTGAAATTTTTTAATCAGCCCCAGCATTTT.

This clonotype occurred a few times. The rearrangement joins TRBV20-1 to TRBJ2-5, with TRBD2 identical over 8 bases. The J call is in doubt because the DNA end fits TRBJ2-7 better. The germline gives CDR1 DFQATT, CDR2 SNEGSKA (reference sequence). The CDR3 has 14 amino acids. The DNA of the CDR3 is TGCAGTGCTGATACTAGCGGAGAACAGTGCGAGCAGTACTTC. Protein: CSADTSGEQCEQYF.

Many counts were recorded for this clonotype. The rearrangement joins TRBV20-1 to TRBJ2-7; 11 bases fit TRBD1. CDR3 length: 17 residues. Germline CDR1 reads DFQATT; CDR2 reads SNEGSKA (reference sequence). The junction had 16 bases not matched to a gene; V was cut back by 6 bases and J by 3 bases. The CDR3 nucleotides read TGCAGTGCCCGGAAGGGACAGGGGGGGCCAAGAGGCTACGAGCAGTACTTC. Translation: CSARKGQGGPRGYEQYF.

This clonotype turned up a few times. The chain uses TRBV12-3 or TRBV12-4 and TRBJ2-7; 12 nucleotides align to TRBD1. The CDR3 has 15 amino acids. V lost 6 bases to trimming and J lost 2 bases; unmatched junction nucleotides: 5. CDR3 region: CASRGGQGATYEQYF. The CDR3 coding sequence is TGTGCCAGCAGGGGGGGACAGGGGGCGACCTACGAGCAGTACTTC.

The sample holds a few counts of this clonotype. The chain carries TRBV5-1 and TRBJ2-1; weak D call: TRBD2 (7 bases). Trimming pared 2 bases from V and 8 bases from J, leaving 14 bases between. This CDR3 spans 14 amino acids. Germline loops: CDR1 SGHRS, CDR2 YFSETQ. In DNA, the CDR3 is TGCGCCAGCAGCTTCTCGGGGGGCTGTTATGAGCAGTTCTTC. Residues: CASSFSGGCYEQFF. Supplemented by reference TRBV5-1 and TRBJ2-1, the full variable domain reads KAGVTQTPRYLIKTRGQQVTLSCSPISGHRSVSWYQQTPGQGLQFLFEYFSETQRNKGNFPGRFSGRQFSNSRSEMNVSTLELGDSALYLCASSFSGGCYEQFFGPGTRLTVL.

This sequence joins TRBV29-1 and TRBJ2-1, with TRBD2 matching 10 bases. V was clipped by 3 bases and J by 3 bases; unmatched bases: 14. There are 18 residues in the CDR3. Per germline, CDR1 SQVTM and CDR2 ANQGSEA. The CDR3 loop reads CSVDPQRSGLAIYNEQFF. DNA of the CDR3: TGCAGCGTTGACCCCCAAAGATCGGGACTAGCGATCTACAATGAGCAGTTCTTC.

This clonotype was detected a few times. This chain connects TRBV29-1 to TRBJ1-1; a weak D match, TRBD1 (5 bases). V shed 5 bases and J shed 4 bases, with 17 bases lying between them. There are 14 residues in the CDR3. Germline loops: CDR1 SQVTM, CDR2 ANQGSEA. The CDR3 reads CSVSPPGVSTEAFF. The CDR3 nucleotides are TGCAGCGTTAGTCCACCGGGGGTTAGCACTGAAGCTTTCTTT.

The chain carries TRBV27 and TRBJ2-7, with 8 bases matching TRBD2. CDR3 length: 15 residues. Germline V gives CDR1 MNHEY, CDR2 SMNVEV (reference sequence). V lost 0 bases and J lost 7; bases outside the gene matches: 8. CDR3 bases: TGTGCCAGCAGTTTATCGCCGGGAGGGCACAATGAGCAGTACTTC. Residues: CASSLSPGGHNEQYF.

This clonotype was observed many times. The rearrangement links TRBV7-6 to TRBJ2-1, with D maybe TRBD1 (5 bases). The V gene's germline CDR1 is SGHVS and CDR2 FNYEAQ. This CDR3 is 16 amino acids long. The germline V and J ends were trimmed by 4 bases and 4 bases, with 17 bases remaining between them. CDR3 protein: CASSSRRGMGYNEQFF. Here the CDR3 DNA reads TGTGCCAGCAGCTCCCGTAGGGGAATGGGGTACAATGAGCAGTTCTTC.

The CDR3 DNA follows: TGTGCCATCTCTCAGGGGGCGTCGGGCGGGGAGCTGTTTTTT. Translation gives CAISQGASGGELFF. V and J are TRBV10-3 and TRBJ2-2, with TRBD1 identical over 8 bases. V lost 8 bases, J lost 7 bases, and 9 bases stayed unmatched. From germline, CDR1 is ENHRY and CDR2 SYGVKD. The CDR3 spans 14 residues.

To note about this clonotype: At one end, the junction sequence differs from germline, possibly due to a read error. The genes are TRBV4-1 and TRBJ2-3; D gene unclear. The CDR3 has 11 amino acids. Germline loops: CDR1 MGHRA, CDR2 YSYEKL. The CDR3 DNA sequence: TGCGTCAGCAGCCACACAGATACGCAGTATTTT. This translates into CVSSHTDTQYF.

The chain couples TRBV20-1 to TRBJ1-2; D is ambiguous. CDR1 is DFQATT and CDR2 is SNEGSKA in the germline V gene (reference sequence). V gave up 6 bases and J gave up 4 bases, with 12 bases separating them. The CDR3 consists of 12 residues. The CDR3 sequence is CSARVSSYGYTF. The CDR3 coding sequence is TGCAGTGCGAGGGTTAGTAGCTATGGCTACACCTTC.

There are a few counts of this clonotype. The V and J genes are TRBV3-1 and TRBJ2-7, with unresolved D. CDR1 is LGHDT, CDR2 YNNKEL, per germline (reference sequence). V lost 1 base, J lost 12 bases, and 19 bases lay in between. This CDR3 is 14 amino acids long. This chain's CDR3 is CASSQGTTGPIRYF. The DNA for the CDR3 is TGTGCCAGCAGCCAAGGTACGACTGGACCAATAAGGTACTTC.

This chain links TRBV5-1 with TRBJ2-2; D might be TRBD2 (6 bases). Germline loops: CDR1 SGHRS, CDR2 YFSETQ. This CDR3 contains 16 residues. The germline V and J ends were trimmed by 1 base and 0 bases, with 10 bases remaining between them. The CDR3 spells CASSLRAGTNTGELFF. The DNA for the CDR3 is TGCGCCAGCAGCTTGCGTGCGGGGACGAACACCGGGGAGCTGTTTTTT.

This clonotype appeared once. CDR3 protein: CASSPGAGAGFHEQFF. The CDR3 DNA reads as TGTGCCAGCTCACCCGGGGCCGGGGCTGGGTTTCATGAGCAGTTCTTC. This chain links TRBV5-6 with TRBJ2-1; D possibly uses TRBD1 or TRBD2 (5 bases each). The V gene's germline CDR1 is SGHDT and CDR2 YYEEEE. Trimming removed 7 bases at V and 8 bases at J, with 25 bases between. The CDR3 spans 16 residues.

Only a few counts were recorded for this clonotype. The chain is built from TRBV7-2 and TRBJ1-2; TRBD1 might be the D (5 bases). The V gene's germline CDR1 is SGHTA and CDR2 FQGNSA. The CDR3 is 13 amino acids. Trimming cost V 4 bases and J 7 bases, with 13 bases left between them. The chain's CDR3 is CASSSGTWGGYTF. CDR3 coding DNA: TGTGCCAGCAGCTCAGGGACCTGGGGTGGCTACACCTTC.

The genes are TRBV12-3 or TRBV12-4 and TRBJ2-3, with D maybe TRBD1 (5 bases). The CDR3 runs 14 residues. Trimming stripped 8 bases from V and 4 bases from J, with 16 bases between. The CDR3 here is CASLSQRGADTQYF. In DNA, the CDR3 is TGTGCCAGCCTGAGTCAAAGGGGCGCAGATACGCAGTATTTT.